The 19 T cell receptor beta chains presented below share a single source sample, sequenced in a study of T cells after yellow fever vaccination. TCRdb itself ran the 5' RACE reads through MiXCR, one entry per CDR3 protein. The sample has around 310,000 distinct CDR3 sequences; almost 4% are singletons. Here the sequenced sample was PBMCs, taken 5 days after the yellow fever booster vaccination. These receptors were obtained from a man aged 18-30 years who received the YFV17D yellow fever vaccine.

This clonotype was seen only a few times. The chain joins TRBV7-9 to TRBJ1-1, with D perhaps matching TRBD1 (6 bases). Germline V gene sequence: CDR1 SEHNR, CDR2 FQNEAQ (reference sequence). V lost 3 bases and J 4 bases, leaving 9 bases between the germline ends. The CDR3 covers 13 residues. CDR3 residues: CASSLGARTEAFF. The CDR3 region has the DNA TGTGCCAGCAGCTTGGGGGCTCGCACTGAAGCTTTCTTT.

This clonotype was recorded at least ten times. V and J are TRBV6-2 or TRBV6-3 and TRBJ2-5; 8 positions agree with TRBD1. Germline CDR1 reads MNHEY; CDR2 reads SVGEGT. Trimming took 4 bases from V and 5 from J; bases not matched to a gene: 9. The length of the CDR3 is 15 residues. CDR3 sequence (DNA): TGTGCCAGCAGTTGGATCCCAGGGGGCTCGGAGACCCAGTACTTC. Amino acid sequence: CASSWIPGGSETQYF.

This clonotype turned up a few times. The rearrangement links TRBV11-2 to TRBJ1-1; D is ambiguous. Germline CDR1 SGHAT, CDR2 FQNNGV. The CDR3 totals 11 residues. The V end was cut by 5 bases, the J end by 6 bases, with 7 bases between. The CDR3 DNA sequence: TGTGCCAGCAGCCGAAGTCCTGAAGCTTTCTTT. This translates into CASSRSPEAFF.

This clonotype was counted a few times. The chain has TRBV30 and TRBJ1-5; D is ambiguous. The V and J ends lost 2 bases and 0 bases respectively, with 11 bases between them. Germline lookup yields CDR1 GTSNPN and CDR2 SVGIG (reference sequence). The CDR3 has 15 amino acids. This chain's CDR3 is CAWSSGPYSNQPQHF. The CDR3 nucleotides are TGTGCCTGGAGTTCCGGACCCTATAGCAATCAGCCCCAGCATTTT.

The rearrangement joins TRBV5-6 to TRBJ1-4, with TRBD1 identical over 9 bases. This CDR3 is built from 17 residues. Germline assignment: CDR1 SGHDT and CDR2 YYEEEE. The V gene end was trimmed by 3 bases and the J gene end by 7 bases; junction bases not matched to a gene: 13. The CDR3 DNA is TGTGCCAGCAGCTCTATCTCGGGGGACAGGGACGGTGAAAAACTGTTTTTT. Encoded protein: CASSSISGDRDGEKLFF.

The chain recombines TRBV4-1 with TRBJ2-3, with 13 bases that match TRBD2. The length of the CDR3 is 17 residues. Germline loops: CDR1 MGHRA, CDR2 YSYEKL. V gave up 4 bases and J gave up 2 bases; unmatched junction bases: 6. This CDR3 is CASSRSGTSGDTDTQYF. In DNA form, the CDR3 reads TGCGCCAGCAGCCGCTCAGGGACTAGCGGGGACACAGATACGCAGTATTTT.

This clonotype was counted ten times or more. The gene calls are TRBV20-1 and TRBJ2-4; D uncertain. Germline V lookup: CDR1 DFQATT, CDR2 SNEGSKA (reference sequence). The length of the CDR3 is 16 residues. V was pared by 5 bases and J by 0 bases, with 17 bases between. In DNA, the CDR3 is TGCAGTGCTCACCCCTCGTCCCGTCTAGCCAAAAACATTCAGTACTTC. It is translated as CSAHPSSRLAKNIQYF.

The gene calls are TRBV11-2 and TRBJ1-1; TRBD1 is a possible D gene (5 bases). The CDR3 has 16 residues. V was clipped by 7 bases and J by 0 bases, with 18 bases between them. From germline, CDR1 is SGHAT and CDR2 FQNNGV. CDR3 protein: CASMGGSLVMNTEAFF. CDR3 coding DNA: TGTGCCAGCATGGGGGGTTCTTTAGTCATGAACACTGAAGCTTTCTTT.

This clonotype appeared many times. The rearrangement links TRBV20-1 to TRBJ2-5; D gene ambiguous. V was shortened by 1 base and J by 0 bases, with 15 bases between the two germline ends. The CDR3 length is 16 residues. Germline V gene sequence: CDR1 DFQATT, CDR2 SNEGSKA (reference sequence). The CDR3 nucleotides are TGCAGTGCTAGAGTTCGCCCTAGTTGGTACCAAGAGACCCAGTACTTC. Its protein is CSARVRPSWYQETQYF.

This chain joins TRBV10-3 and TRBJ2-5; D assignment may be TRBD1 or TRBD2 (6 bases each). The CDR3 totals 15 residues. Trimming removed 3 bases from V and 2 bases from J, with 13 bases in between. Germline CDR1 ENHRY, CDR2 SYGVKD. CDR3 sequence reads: CAISDSRGAQETQYF. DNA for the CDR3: TGTGCCATCAGTGATTCTAGGGGGGCTCAAGAGACCCAGTACTTC.

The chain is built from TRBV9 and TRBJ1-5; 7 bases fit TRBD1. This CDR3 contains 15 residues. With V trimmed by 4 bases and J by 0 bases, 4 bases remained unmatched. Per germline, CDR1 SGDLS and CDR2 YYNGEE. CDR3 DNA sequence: TGTGCCAGCAGCCGAGACAGGGATAGCAATCAGCCCCAGCATTTT. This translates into CASSRDRDSNQPQHF. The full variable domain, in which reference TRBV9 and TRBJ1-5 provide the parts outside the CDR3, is DSGVTQTPKHLITATGQRVTLRCSPRSGDLSVYWYQQSLDQGLQFLIQYYNGEERAKGNILERFSAQQFPDLHSELNLSSLELGDSALYFCASSRDRDSNQPQHFGDGTRLSIL.

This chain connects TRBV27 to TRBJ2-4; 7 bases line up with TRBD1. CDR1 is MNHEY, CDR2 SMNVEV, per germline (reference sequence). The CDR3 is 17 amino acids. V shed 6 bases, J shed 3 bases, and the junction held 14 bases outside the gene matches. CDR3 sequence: CASSRGLTGAGKNIQYF. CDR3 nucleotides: TGTGCCAGCAGCCGCGGCCTTACAGGGGCGGGCAAAAACATTCAGTACTTC.

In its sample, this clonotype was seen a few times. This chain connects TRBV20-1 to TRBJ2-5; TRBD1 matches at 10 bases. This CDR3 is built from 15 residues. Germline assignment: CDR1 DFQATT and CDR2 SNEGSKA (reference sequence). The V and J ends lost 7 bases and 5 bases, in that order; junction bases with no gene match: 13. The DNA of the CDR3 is TGCAGTGGTCCTGCGCTGGGACAGGGGACGGAGACCCAGTACTTC. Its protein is CSGPALGQGTETQYF.

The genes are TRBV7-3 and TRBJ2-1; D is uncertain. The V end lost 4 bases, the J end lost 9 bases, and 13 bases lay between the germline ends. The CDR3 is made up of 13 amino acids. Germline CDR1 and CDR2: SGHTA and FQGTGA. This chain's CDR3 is CASSSAGVGEQFF. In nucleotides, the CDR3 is TGTGCCAGCAGCTCCGCCGGAGTGGGTGAGCAGTTCTTC. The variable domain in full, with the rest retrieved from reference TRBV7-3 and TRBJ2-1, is GAGVSQTPSNKVTEKGKYVELRCDPISGHTALYWYRQSLGQGPEFLIYFQGTGAADDSGLPNDRFFAVRPEGSVSTLKIQRTERGDSAVYLCASSSAGVGEQFFGPGTRLTVL.

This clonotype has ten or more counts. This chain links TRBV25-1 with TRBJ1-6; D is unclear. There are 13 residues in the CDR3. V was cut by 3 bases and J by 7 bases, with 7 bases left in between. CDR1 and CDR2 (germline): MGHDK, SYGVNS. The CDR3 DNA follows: TGTGCCAGCAGTGACCTCCTCAATTCACCCCTCCACTTT. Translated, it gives CASSDLLNSPLHF.

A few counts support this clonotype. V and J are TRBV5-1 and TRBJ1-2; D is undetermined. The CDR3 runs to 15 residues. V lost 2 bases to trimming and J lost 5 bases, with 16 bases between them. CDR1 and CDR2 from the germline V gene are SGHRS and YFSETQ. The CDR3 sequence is CASSFTPRRPYGYTF. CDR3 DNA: TGCGCCAGCAGCTTTACCCCCCGACGGCCTTATGGCTACACCTTC.

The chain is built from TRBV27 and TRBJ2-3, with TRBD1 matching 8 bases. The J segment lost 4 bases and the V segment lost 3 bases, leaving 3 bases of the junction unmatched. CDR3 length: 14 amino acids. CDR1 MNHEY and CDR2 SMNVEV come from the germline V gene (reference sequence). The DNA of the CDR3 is TGTGCCAGCAGTTTCACGGACAGGGCAGATACGCAGTATTTT. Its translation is CASSFTDRADTQYF.

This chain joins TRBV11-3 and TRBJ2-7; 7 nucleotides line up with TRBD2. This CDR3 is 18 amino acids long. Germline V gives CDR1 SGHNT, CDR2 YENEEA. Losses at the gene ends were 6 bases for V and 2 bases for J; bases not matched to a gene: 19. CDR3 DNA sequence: TGTGCCAGCAGGTCCCACATCCCTATGGACGGACTAGCCTACGAGCAGTACTTC. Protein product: CASRSHIPMDGLAYEQYF.

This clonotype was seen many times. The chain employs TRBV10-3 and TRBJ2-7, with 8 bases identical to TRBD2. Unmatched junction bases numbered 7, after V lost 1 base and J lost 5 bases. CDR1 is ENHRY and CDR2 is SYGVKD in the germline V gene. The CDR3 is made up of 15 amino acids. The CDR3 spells CAISEWGGGPHEQYF. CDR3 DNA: TGTGCCATCAGTGAGTGGGGCGGGGGGCCGCACGAGCAGTACTTC.